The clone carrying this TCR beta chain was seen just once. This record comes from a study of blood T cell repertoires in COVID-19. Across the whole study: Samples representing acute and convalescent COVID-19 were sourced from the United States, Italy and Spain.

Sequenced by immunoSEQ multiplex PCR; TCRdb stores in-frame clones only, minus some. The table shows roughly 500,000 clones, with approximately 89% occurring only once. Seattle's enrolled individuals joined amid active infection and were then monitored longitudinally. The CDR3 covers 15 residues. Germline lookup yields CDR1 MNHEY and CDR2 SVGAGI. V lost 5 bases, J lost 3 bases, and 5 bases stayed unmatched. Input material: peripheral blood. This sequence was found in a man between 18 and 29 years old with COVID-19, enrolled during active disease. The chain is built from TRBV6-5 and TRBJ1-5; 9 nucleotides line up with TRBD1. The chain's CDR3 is CASSPDRGSNQPQHF. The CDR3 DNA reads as TGTGCCAGCAGTCCTGACAGGGGGTCCAATCAGCCCCAGCATTTT.